This T cell receptor beta chain derives from a study of prognosis after radiotherapy for stage I lung cancer. This clonotype was detected ten times or more. V lost 5 bases to trimming and J lost 4 bases; unmatched junction nucleotides: 12. Germline CDR1 KGHDR, CDR2 SFDVKD. There are 17 residues in the CDR3. Genomic DNA yielded TCR beta CDR3, amplified by two-round multiplex PCR. First-round PCR employed TRBV- and TRBJ-specific primers for each gene. MiXCR was run by TCRdb on the multiplex PCR reads, yielding one entry per CDR3 protein. The sample yields more than 25,000 distinct CDR3 sequences, about 29% seen once.

J is TRBJ2-2 and V is TRBV24-1; 7 bases align to TRBD1. This sample comprised PBMCs, obtained before or after stereotactic body radiation therapy (not recorded which). The clonotype originates from a donor aged 50 or older with non-small cell lung cancer. The CDR3 region has the DNA TGTGCCACCAGTGCCTTTGACAGGGCCTTCGGCACCGGGGAGCTGTTTTTT. As protein: CATSAFDRAFGTGELFF.